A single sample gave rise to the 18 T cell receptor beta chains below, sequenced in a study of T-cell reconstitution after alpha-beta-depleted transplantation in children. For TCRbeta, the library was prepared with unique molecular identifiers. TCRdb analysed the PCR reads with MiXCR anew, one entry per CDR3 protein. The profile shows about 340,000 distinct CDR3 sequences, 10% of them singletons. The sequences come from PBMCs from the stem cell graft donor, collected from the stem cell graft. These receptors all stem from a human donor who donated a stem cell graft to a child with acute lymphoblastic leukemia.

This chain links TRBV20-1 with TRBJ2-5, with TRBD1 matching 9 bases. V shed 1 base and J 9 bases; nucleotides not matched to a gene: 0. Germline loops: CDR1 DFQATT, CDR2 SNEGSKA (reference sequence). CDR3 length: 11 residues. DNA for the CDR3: TGCAGTGCTAGAGGGGACAGGGCCCAGTACTTC. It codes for CSARGDRAQYF.

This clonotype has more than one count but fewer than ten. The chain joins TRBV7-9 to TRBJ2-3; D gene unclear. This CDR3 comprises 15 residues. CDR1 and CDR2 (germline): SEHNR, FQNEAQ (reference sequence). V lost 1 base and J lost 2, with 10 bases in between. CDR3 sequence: CASSLDFPNTDTQYF. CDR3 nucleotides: TGTGCCAGCAGCTTAGATTTCCCGAACACAGATACGCAGTATTTT.

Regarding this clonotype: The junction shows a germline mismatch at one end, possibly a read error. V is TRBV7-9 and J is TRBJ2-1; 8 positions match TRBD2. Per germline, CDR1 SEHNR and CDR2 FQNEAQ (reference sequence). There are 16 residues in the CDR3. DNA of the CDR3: TGTGGCAGCAGCACGCCCGGGACTAGCTCCTACAATGAGCAGTTCTTC. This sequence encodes CGSSTPGTSSYNEQFF.

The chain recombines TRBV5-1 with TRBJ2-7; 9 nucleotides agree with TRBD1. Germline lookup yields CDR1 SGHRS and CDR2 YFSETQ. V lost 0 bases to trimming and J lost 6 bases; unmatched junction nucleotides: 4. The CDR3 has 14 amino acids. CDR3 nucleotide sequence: TGCGCCAGCAGCTTGGGGGGACAGGGTCCCGAGCAGTACTTC. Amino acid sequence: CASSLGGQGPEQYF.

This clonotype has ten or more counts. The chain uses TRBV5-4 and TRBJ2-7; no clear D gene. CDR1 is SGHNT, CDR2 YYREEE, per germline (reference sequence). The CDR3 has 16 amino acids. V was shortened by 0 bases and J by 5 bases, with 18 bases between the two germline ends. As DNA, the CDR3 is TGTGCCAGCAGCTTGGGGATTTCTTCTGGGATGAACGAGCAGTACTTC. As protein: CASSLGISSGMNEQYF.

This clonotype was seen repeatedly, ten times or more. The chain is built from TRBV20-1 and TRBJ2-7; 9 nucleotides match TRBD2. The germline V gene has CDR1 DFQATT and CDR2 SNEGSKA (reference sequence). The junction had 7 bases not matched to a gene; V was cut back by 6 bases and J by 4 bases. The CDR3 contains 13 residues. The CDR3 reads CSARSGSKYEQYF. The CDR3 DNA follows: TGCAGTGCCCGTAGCGGGAGTAAGTACGAGCAGTACTTC.

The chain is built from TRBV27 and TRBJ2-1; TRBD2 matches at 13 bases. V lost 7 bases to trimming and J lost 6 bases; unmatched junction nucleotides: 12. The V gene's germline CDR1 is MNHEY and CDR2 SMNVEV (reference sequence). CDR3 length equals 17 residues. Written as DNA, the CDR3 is TGTGCCAGCAAGCCCGGGACTAGCGGGAAGAGTTCCAATGAGCAGTTCTTC. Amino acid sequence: CASKPGTSGKSSNEQFF.

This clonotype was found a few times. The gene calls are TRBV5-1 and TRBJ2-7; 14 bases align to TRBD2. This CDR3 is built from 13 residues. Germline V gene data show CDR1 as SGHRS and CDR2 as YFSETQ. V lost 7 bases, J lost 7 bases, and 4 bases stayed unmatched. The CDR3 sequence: CASFGLAGGEQYF. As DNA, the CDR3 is TGCGCCAGCTTCGGACTAGCGGGAGGTGAGCAGTACTTC.

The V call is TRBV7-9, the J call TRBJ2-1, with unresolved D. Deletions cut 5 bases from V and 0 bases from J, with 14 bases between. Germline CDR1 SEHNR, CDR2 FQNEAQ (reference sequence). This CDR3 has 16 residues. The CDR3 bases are TGTGCCAGCAGCGGCCGCGCGATCCCCTCCTACAATGAGCAGTTCTTC. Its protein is CASSGRAIPSYNEQFF.

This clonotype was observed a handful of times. This CDR3 reads CASSLEGPDTQYF. For the CDR3, the DNA is TGTGCCAGCAGCTTAGAGGGACCTGATACGCAGTATTTT. The chain combines TRBV11-1 with TRBJ2-3; D is perhaps TRBD1 or TRBD2 (5 bases each). V lost 1 base and J 6 bases, leaving 8 bases between the germline ends. Germline CDR1 SGHAT, CDR2 FQDESV (reference sequence). The CDR3 spans 13 residues.

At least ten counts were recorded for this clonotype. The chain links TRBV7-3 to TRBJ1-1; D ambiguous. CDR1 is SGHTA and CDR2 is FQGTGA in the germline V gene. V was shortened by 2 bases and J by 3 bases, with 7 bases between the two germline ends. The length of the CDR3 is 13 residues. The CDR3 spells CASSLGSYTEAFF. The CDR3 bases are TGTGCCAGCAGCTTAGGCAGCTACACTGAAGCTTTCTTT.

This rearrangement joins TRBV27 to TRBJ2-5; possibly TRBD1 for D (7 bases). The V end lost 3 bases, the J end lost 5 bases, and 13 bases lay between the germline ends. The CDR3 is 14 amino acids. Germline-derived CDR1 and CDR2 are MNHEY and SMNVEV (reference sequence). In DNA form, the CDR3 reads TGTGCCAGCAGTTTGGAGGGGGCGTTGGAGACCCAGTACTTC. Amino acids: CASSLEGALETQYF.

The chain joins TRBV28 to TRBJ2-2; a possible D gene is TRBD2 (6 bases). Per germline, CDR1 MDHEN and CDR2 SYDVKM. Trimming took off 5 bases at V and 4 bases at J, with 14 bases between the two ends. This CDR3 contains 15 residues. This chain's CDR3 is CASSTGTYLTGELFF. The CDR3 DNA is TGTGCCAGCAGTACCGGGACTTACCTCACCGGGGAGCTGTTTTTT.

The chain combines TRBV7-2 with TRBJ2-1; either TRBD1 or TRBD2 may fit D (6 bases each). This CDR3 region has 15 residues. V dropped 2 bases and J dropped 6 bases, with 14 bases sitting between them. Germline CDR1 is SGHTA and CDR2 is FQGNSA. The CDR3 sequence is CASSLYGGGFNEQFF. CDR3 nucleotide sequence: TGTGCCAGCAGCTTATACGGAGGGGGGTTCAATGAGCAGTTCTTC.

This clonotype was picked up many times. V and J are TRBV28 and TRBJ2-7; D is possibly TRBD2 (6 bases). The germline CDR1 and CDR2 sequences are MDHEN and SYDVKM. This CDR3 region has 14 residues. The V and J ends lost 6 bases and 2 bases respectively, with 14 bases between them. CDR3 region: CASRAVGGPYEQYF. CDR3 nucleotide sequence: TGTGCCAGCAGAGCTGTCGGGGGACCCTACGAGCAGTACTTC. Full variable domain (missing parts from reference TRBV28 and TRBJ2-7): DVKVTQSSRYLVKRTGEKVFLECVQDMDHENMFWYRQDPGLGLRLIYFSYDVKMKEKGDIPEGYSVSREKKERFSLILESASTNQTSMYLCASRAVGGPYEQYFGPGTRLTVT.

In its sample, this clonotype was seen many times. CDR3 bases: TGCAGCGCCCTCGGGGGGGCGACGAACACTGAAGCTTTCTTT. Translation: CSALGGATNTEAFF. The V and J genes are TRBV29-1 and TRBJ1-1, with a tentative D call TRBD1 (6 bases). Between the trimmed V and J ends, which lost 7 bases and 1 base, there was a span of 16 bases. The CDR3 spans 14 residues. In germline, CDR1 is SQVTM, CDR2 ANQGSEA.

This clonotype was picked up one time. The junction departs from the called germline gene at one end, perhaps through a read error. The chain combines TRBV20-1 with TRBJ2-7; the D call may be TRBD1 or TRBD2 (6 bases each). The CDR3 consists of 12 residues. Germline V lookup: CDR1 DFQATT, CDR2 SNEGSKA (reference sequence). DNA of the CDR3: TGCAGAGCTAGAGGGGGGACCTACGAGCAGTACTTC. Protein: CRARGGTYEQYF.

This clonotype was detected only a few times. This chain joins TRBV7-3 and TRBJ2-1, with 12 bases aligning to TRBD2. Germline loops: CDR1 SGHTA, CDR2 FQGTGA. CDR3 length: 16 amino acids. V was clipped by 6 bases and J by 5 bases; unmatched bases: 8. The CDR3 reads CASRVAGLAGNNEQFF. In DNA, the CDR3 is TGTGCCAGCAGGGTAGCGGGACTAGCGGGCAACAATGAGCAGTTCTTC.